The next 28 T cell receptor beta chains were all read from a single sample in a study of blood T cell repertoires in COVID-19. Profiled with immunoSEQ multiplex PCR; TCRdb holds only in-frame clones, not every one. Of 350,000 to 400,000 clones in the sample, about 90% were seen once. Sequencing input: PBMCs or T cells enriched from blood (not recorded which). The receptors here all came from a man in his forties in a cohort exposed to, infected with or recovered from COVID-19 (not recorded which).

The chain links TRBV28 to TRBJ2-1, with D perhaps TRBD2 (6 bases). Looked up from germline, CDR1 is MDHEN and CDR2 is SYDVKM. Trimming pared 5 bases from V and 8 bases from J, leaving 13 bases between. CDR3 length equals 13 residues. The CDR3 nucleotides read TGTGCCAGCAGTCTGGGCCCGGGGGATGAGCAGTTCTTC. Amino acid sequence: CASSLGPGDEQFF.

The chain links TRBV4-2 to TRBJ1-4; the D is unclear. CDR3 size: 16 residues. The germline gives CDR1 LGHNA, CDR2 YNFKEQ. Trimming left V 1 base short and J 4 bases short, with 13 bases between. The DNA of the CDR3 is TGTGCCAGCAGCCAAGTGGGAGTCGCTGGTAATGAAAAACTGTTTTTT. This gives the protein CASSQVGVAGNEKLFF.

In its sample, this clone was seen once. V is TRBV14 and J is TRBJ1-4; no reliable D call. V lost 4 bases and J 4 bases, leaving 16 bases between the germline ends. This CDR3 region has 16 residues. CDR1 SGHDN and CDR2 FVKESK come from the germline V gene. In nucleotides, the CDR3 is TGTGCCAGCAGCCTCCTTACCGGGTCCCTTAATGAAAAACTGTTTTTT. Its protein product is CASSLLTGSLNEKLFF.

The rearrangement links TRBV3-1 (or the pseudogene TRBV3-2) to TRBJ1-3, with D hard to call. V shed 0 bases and J shed 0 bases, with 6 bases lying between them. This CDR3 comprises 15 residues. Germline CDR1 reads LGHDT; CDR2 reads YNNKEL (reference sequence). The CDR3 coding sequence is TGTGCCAGCAGCCAAGAGGGCAGCTCTGGAAACACCATATATTTT. Translation gives CASSQEGSSGNTIYF.

The CDR3 DNA reads as TGTGCCAGTAGGGACAGGGCAACTAATGAAAAACTGTTTTTT. It codes for CASRDRATNEKLFF. V gene TRBV19 combines with J gene TRBJ1-4; 8 bases align to TRBD1. V lost 6 bases, J lost 0 bases, and 0 bases stayed unmatched. Germline CDR1 LNHDA, CDR2 SQIVND (reference sequence). This CDR3 has 14 amino acids.

J is TRBJ2-2 and V is TRBV24-1; D gene ambiguous. This CDR3 comprises 15 residues. V lost 2 bases and J 1 base, leaving 7 bases between the germline ends. Germline CDR1 is KGHDR and CDR2 is SFDVKD. For the CDR3, the DNA is TGTGCCACCAGTGATTCCGGGTTGAACACCGGGGAGCTGTTTTTT. Translated, it gives CATSDSGLNTGELFF.

The CDR3 region is CASRVSGNSPLHF. CDR3 DNA: TGTGCCAGCAGGGTGTCGGGAAATTCACCCCTCCACTTT. The J gene is TRBJ1-6, the V gene TRBV6-5; D unclear. The CDR3 has 13 residues. V dropped 6 bases and J dropped 7 bases, with 10 bases sitting between them. Per the germline V gene, CDR1 is MNHEY and CDR2 is SVGAGI.

V usage is TRBV5-1 and J usage is TRBJ1-1; D gene uncertain. Germline CDR1 and CDR2: SGHRS and YFSETQ. This CDR3 is built from 14 residues. Trimming stripped 6 bases from V and 1 base from J, with 13 bases between. The CDR3 sequence is CASNFQPGNTEAFF. CDR3 nucleotide sequence: TGCGCCAGCAACTTTCAACCAGGGAACACTGAAGCTTTCTTT.

The rearrangement links TRBV12-1 to TRBJ2-1; TRBD2 is the table's D call, not checked against the DNA. TRBV12-1 is an annotated pseudogene. This CDR3 has 12 amino acids. The CDR3 DNA is TGTGCCAGCAGCTTTTCGGGGGATGAGCAGTTCTTC. Its protein is CASSFSGDEQFF.

The rearrangement joins TRBV18 to TRBJ2-5; weak D call: TRBD1 (5 bases). CDR3 length: 14 residues. Germline assignment: CDR1 KGHSH and CDR2 LQKENI. The V and J ends lost 2 bases and 1 base respectively, with 8 bases between them. CDR3 DNA: TGTGCCAGCTCACCAGAGACAGCCCAAGAGACCCAGTACTTC. Translation gives CASSPETAQETQYF.

The chain joins TRBV6-5 to TRBJ2-3; D unresolved. V shed 0 bases and J shed 4 bases, with 8 bases lying between them. This CDR3 is built from 14 residues. CDR1 MNHEY and CDR2 SVGAGI come from the germline V gene. The CDR3 loop reads CASSYSSLADTQYF. The CDR3 DNA sequence: TGTGCCAGCAGTTACTCCTCCTTAGCAGATACGCAGTATTTT.

A single count supports this clone. V is TRBV5-1 and J is TRBJ1-2; D perhaps matches TRBD1 (5 bases). This CDR3 region has 14 residues. In germline, CDR1 is SGHRS, CDR2 YFSETQ. V lost 4 bases and J 0 bases, leaving 10 bases between the germline ends. Here the CDR3 DNA reads TGCGCCAGCAGCAAATCGACAGCTAACTATGGCTACACCTTC. Protein sequence: CASSKSTANYGYTF.

The genes are TRBV14 and TRBJ2-7; no clear D. Germline V lookup: CDR1 SGHDN, CDR2 FVKESK. The CDR3 spans 15 residues. Trimming stripped 3 bases from V and 3 bases from J, with 15 bases between. The CDR3 sequence: CASSHPPSRSYEQYF. The DNA for the CDR3 is TGTGCCAGCAGCCACCCCCCTTCTAGGAGCTACGAGCAGTACTTC.

The rearrangement links TRBV7-9 to TRBJ1-1, with D uncertain. The V gene's germline CDR1 is SEHNR and CDR2 FQNEAQ (reference sequence). With 5 bases removed from V and 1 base from J, the gap between germline ends came to 14 bases. This CDR3 region has 15 residues. CDR3 region: CASSAQRPGNTEAFF. In DNA form, the CDR3 reads TGTGCCAGCAGCGCCCAGCGCCCGGGGAACACTGAAGCTTTCTTT.

The chain employs TRBV7-8 and TRBJ1-5, with D perhaps matching TRBD1 (5 bases). The germline CDR1 and CDR2 sequences are SGHVS and FQNEAQ. The CDR3 has 16 amino acids. V gave up 4 bases and J gave up 4 bases, with 17 bases separating them. In DNA form, the CDR3 reads TGTGCCAGCAGCTACCTTAGGGACTTCAAAAATCAGCCCCAGCATTTT. This encodes CASSYLRDFKNQPQHF.

The rearrangement joins TRBV9 to TRBJ1-4, with D possibly TRBD1 on 5 matching bases. CDR3 length equals 17 residues. V shed 0 bases and J shed 4 bases, with 16 bases lying between them. Germline V gives CDR1 SGDLS, CDR2 YYNGEE. The CDR3 DNA follows: TGTGCCAGCAGCGTAGACCCTCCAGGGAACCTTAATGAAAAACTGTTTTTT. It codes for CASSVDPPGNLNEKLFF.

J is TRBJ1-1 and V is TRBV25-1; tentatively, D is TRBD1 (5 bases). This CDR3 region has 14 residues. Trimming removed 5 bases at V and 1 base at J, with 11 bases between. CDR1 and CDR2 from the germline V gene are MGHDK and SYGVNS. The CDR3 loop reads CASSSTQGNTEAFF. The CDR3 DNA is TGTGCCAGCAGTTCCACTCAGGGGAACACTGAAGCTTTCTTT.

The chain combines TRBV5-1 with TRBJ2-3; TRBD2 agrees at 8 bases. V gave up 0 bases and J gave up 3 bases; unmatched junction bases: 9. The CDR3 covers 17 residues. Germline lookup yields CDR1 SGHRS and CDR2 YFSETQ. The chain's CDR3 is CASSLASAGGTTDTQYF. Here the CDR3 DNA reads TGCGCCAGCAGCTTGGCCTCGGCGGGAGGTACAACAGATACGCAGTATTTT.

This chain connects TRBV5-6 to TRBJ1-4, with 9 bases matching TRBD1. This CDR3 region has 15 residues. The trim removed 1 base at V and 4 bases at J, leaving 2 bases unmatched. The germline gives CDR1 SGHDT, CDR2 YYEEEE. CDR3 amino acids: CASSLWDRDNEKLFF. The CDR3 DNA is TGTGCCAGCAGCTTGTGGGACAGGGATAATGAAAAACTGTTTTTT.

The chain combines TRBV25-1 with TRBJ2-3; D is uncertain. V was pared by 8 bases and J by 1 base, with 10 bases between. The germline CDR1 and CDR2 sequences are MGHDK and SYGVNS. The CDR3 is 13 residues long. The chain's CDR3 is CASSPQGTDTQYF. CDR3 bases: TGTGCCAGCTCCCCGCAGGGCACAGATACGCAGTATTTT.

J is TRBJ2-2 and V is TRBV4-1; D perhaps matches TRBD1 (6 bases). The CDR3 runs 16 residues. Germline loops: CDR1 MGHRA, CDR2 YSYEKL. The germline V and J ends were trimmed by 6 bases and 3 bases, with 17 bases remaining between them. This CDR3 reads CASRQSAGADTGELFF. CDR3 DNA sequence: TGCGCCAGCAGACAATCGGCAGGGGCGGACACCGGGGAGCTGTTTTTT.

This chain connects TRBV30 to TRBJ1-5, with D hard to call. V lost 1 base and J 5 bases, leaving 6 bases between the germline ends. The CDR3 covers 12 residues. CDR1 and CDR2 from the germline V gene are GTSNPN and SVGIG (reference sequence). CDR3 nucleotide sequence: TGTGCCTGGAGTGCCCCAGATCAGCCCCAGCATTTT. This gives the protein CAWSAPDQPQHF.

CDR3 region: CASSQDLRDLQFF. CDR3 sequence (DNA): TGTGCCAGCAGCCAAGATTTGAGGGATTTGCAGTTCTTC. The chain is built from TRBV14 and TRBJ2-1; TRBD2 is a possible D gene (5 bases). Germline values: CDR1 SGHDN, CDR2 FVKESK. The germline V and J ends were trimmed by 0 bases and 12 bases, with 12 bases remaining between them. The CDR3 extends over 13 amino acids.

This clone was seen more than once but under ten times. V is TRBV11-2 and J is TRBJ2-5, with TRBD2 matching over 9 bases. V trimming: 5 bases; J trimming: 5 bases; junction bases outside the gene matches: 9. The CDR3 runs 15 residues. Germline CDR1 is SGHAT and CDR2 is FQNNGV. The CDR3 sequence is CASSPGTSPSETQYF. The CDR3 DNA follows: TGTGCCAGCAGCCCCGGGACTAGCCCTTCCGAGACCCAGTACTTC.

The chain couples TRBV24-1 to TRBJ1-5; D remains ambiguous. This CDR3 region has 15 residues. The germline V gene encodes CDR1 KGHDR and CDR2 SFDVKD. The germline V and J ends were trimmed by 3 bases and 0 bases, with 8 bases remaining between them. For the CDR3, the DNA is TGTGCCACCAGTGATGGTCAGGTTAGCAATCAGCCCCAGCATTTT. It specifies CATSDGQVSNQPQHF.

The genes are TRBV19 and TRBJ2-3; 11 bases fit TRBD1. V shed 1 base and J 5 bases; nucleotides not matched to a gene: 8. CDR1 and CDR2 from the germline V gene are LNHDA and SQIVND (reference sequence). The CDR3 sequence is 17 residues long. CDR3: CASSIGTGGALRDTQYF. CDR3 in DNA: TGTGCCAGTAGTATAGGGACAGGGGGCGCATTACGAGATACGCAGTATTTT.

J is TRBJ2-7 and V is TRBV5-8; 7 positions agree with TRBD2. The CDR3 spans 15 residues. CDR1 SGHTS and CDR2 YDEGEE come from the germline V gene. The V and J ends lost 2 bases and 1 base, in that order; junction bases with no gene match: 6. Written as DNA, the CDR3 is TGTGCCAGCAGCTTACCTAGCGGAGTATCCTACGAGCAGTACTTC. Encoded protein: CASSLPSGVSYEQYF. Combining the CDR3 with reference TRBV5-8 and TRBJ2-7 gives the whole variable domain EAGVTQSPTHLIKTRGQQATLRCSPISGHTSVYWYQQALGLGLQFLLWYDEGEERNRGNFPPRFSGRQFPNYSSELNVNALELEDSALYLCASSLPSGVSYEQYFGPGTRLTVT.

The chain recombines TRBV5-1 with TRBJ2-5, with TRBD2 matching 7 bases. Germline V lookup: CDR1 SGHRS, CDR2 YFSETQ. The V segment lost 7 bases and the J segment 2 bases; nucleotides outside the gene matches: 8. CDR3 size: 14 residues. In nucleotides, the CDR3 is TGCGCCAGCCACTTAGCGGGCGGACAAGAGACCCAGTACTTC. Translating gives CASHLAGGQETQYF. The whole variable domain, filled in from reference TRBV5-1 and TRBJ2-5, reads KAGVTQTPRYLIKTRGQQVTLSCSPISGHRSVSWYQQTPGQGLQFLFEYFSETQRNKGNFPGRFSGRQFSNSRSEMNVSTLELGDSALYLCASHLAGGQETQYFGPGTRLLVL.